The 8 T cell receptor beta chains in this list originate from one sample, sequenced in a study of blood T cell repertoires in COVID-19 (TCRdb year 2020). Preparation of the library involved the immunoSEQ multiplex PCR assay. The clones in this table, taken by TCRdb from immuneACCESS, are in-frame only. Not every clone is retained; where verified, under half of the shortfall comes from an unresolved V gene, and the cause of the rest is unknown. Counted in this sample were 40,000 to 55,000 clones; over 90% of them appeared once. The ten top clones hold roughly 5.7% of the sample. Sequencing used peripheral blood. These receptors all stem from a human donor in a cohort sampled during active COVID-19.

The chain has TRBV5-1 and TRBJ2-5; unclear D gene. The V gene's germline CDR1 is SGHRS and CDR2 YFSETQ. V lost 4 bases, J lost 2 bases, and 9 bases lay in between. The CDR3 is 13 residues long. The CDR3 coding sequence is TGCGCCAGCAGCGGGCCAGAACAAGAGACCCAGTACTTC. As protein: CASSGPEQETQYF.

This chain joins TRBV4-2 and TRBJ1-6, with D perhaps TRBD1 (6 bases). The CDR3 extends over 17 amino acids. The V and J ends lost 0 bases and 4 bases respectively, with 13 bases between them. CDR1 is LGHNA and CDR2 is YNFKEQ in the germline V gene. CDR3 in DNA: TGTGCCAGCAGCCAAGATCGACCAGGGGCATATAATTCACCCCTCCACTTT. Protein: CASSQDRPGAYNSPLHF.

The gene calls are TRBV7-2 and TRBJ1-2; 8 positions match TRBD1. V shed 5 bases, J shed 8 bases, and the junction held 7 bases outside the gene matches. The CDR3 loop spans 13 amino acids. Germline CDR1 is SGHTA and CDR2 is FQGNSA. The CDR3, as DNA: TGTGCCAGCAGCCCTGCAGGGGGCTGGGGCTACACCTTC. This translates into CASSPAGGWGYTF.

The chain couples TRBV4-3 to TRBJ2-2, with TRBD1 matching 11 bases. Per germline, CDR1 LGHNA and CDR2 YSLEER. The CDR3 contains 17 residues. J was trimmed by 3 bases and V by 1 base; bases with no gene match: 4. DNA of the CDR3: TGCGCCAGCAGCCAAGCGGGGACAGGGGGGTACACCGGGGAGCTGTTTTTT. Its protein is CASSQAGTGGYTGELFF.

The chain couples TRBV3-1 (or the pseudogene TRBV3-2) to TRBJ2-1; D is perhaps TRBD2 (5 bases). This CDR3 is built from 14 residues. CDR1 and CDR2 (germline): LGHDT, YNNKEL (reference sequence). The ends were cut back, 4 bases at V and 9 bases at J, with 16 bases in the middle. CDR3 DNA: TGTGCCAGCAGCCCTAGGGTAGCAGAGGGTGAGCAGTTCTTC. This gives the protein CASSPRVAEGEQFF.

This clone has only one observation. The chain combines TRBV7-9 with TRBJ1-4; D remains ambiguous. The CDR3 is made up of 12 amino acids. Trimming removed 1 base at V and 8 bases at J, with 5 bases between. Germline lookup yields CDR1 SEHNR and CDR2 FQNEAQ (reference sequence). Here the CDR3 DNA reads TGTGCCAGCAGCTTAGGAGTCGAAAAACTGTTTTTT. It specifies CASSLGVEKLFF.

The V gene is TRBV18, the J gene TRBJ2-1; possibly TRBD1 for D (5 bases). The V gene's germline CDR1 is KGHSH and CDR2 LQKENI. The V gene lost 2 bases and the J gene lost 3 bases, with 17 bases spanning the gap. The CDR3 is 17 amino acids. In DNA form, the CDR3 reads TGTGCCAGCTCACCAAGGGGCTCTGGTCTTGTCTACAATGAGCAGTTCTTC. Translating gives CASSPRGSGLVYNEQFF.

The chain uses TRBV29-1 and TRBJ1-1, with a tentative D call TRBD1 (6 bases). The CDR3 loop spans 15 amino acids. Looked up from germline, CDR1 is SQVTM and CDR2 is ANQGSEA. Deletions cut 2 bases from V and 4 bases from J, with 17 bases between. CDR3 loop: CSVEQQGFQRTEAFF. As DNA, the CDR3 is TGCAGCGTTGAACAACAGGGATTTCAGCGCACTGAAGCTTTCTTT. The full variable domain, with the rest looked up from reference TRBV29-1 and TRBJ1-1, is SAVISQKPSRDICQRGTSLTIQCQVDSQVTMMFWYRQQPGQSLTLIATANQGSEATYESGFVIDKFPISRPNLTFSTLTVSNMSPEDSSIYLCSVEQQGFQRTEAFFGQGTRLTVV.